What follows are 3 T cell receptor beta chains derived from one specimen sequenced in a study of blood T cell repertoires in COVID-19. TCRdb's table, derived via immunoSEQ multiplex PCR, lists solely in-frame clones and lacks some. The top ten clones hold about 26% of a sample with 45,000 to 65,000 clones, roughly nine tenths of them seen once. The material sequenced was peripheral blood. These TCRs come from a human donor in a cohort sampled during active COVID-19.

This sequence joins TRBV11-3 and TRBJ2-3, with 8 bases matching TRBD1. The J segment lost 2 bases and the V segment lost 3 bases, leaving 4 bases of the junction unmatched. Germline lookup yields CDR1 SGHNT and CDR2 YENEEA. This CDR3 is 15 amino acids long. The CDR3 loop reads CASSLGQAYTDTQYF. As DNA, the CDR3 is TGTGCCAGCAGCTTGGGACAGGCTTACACAGATACGCAGTATTTT. Full variable domain (remainder filled in from reference TRBV11-3 and TRBJ2-3): EAGVVQSPRYKIIEKKQPVAFWCNPISGHNTLYWYLQNLGQGPELLIRYENEEAVDDSQLPKDRFSAERLKGVDSTLKIQPAELGDSAVYLCASSLGQAYTDTQYFGPGTRLTVL.

The chain is built from TRBV6-5 and TRBJ2-7; perhaps TRBD1 as D (5 bases). Germline CDR1 and CDR2: MNHEY and SVGAGI. V lost 9 bases, J lost 3 bases, and 6 bases lay in between. This CDR3 is built from 10 residues. The CDR3 nucleotides are TGTGCCAGTCAGGGCTACGAGCAGTACGTC. It codes for CASQGYEQYV.

This chain joins TRBV11-3 and TRBJ2-7, with D possibly TRBD2 on 6 matching bases. Trimming stripped 0 bases from V and 7 bases from J, with 16 bases between. This CDR3 is 15 amino acids long. Germline loops: CDR1 SGHNT, CDR2 YENEEA. CDR3: CASSLDLAPSGEQYF. The CDR3 nucleotides read TGTGCCAGCAGCTTAGATCTAGCGCCCTCGGGGGAGCAGTACTTC.